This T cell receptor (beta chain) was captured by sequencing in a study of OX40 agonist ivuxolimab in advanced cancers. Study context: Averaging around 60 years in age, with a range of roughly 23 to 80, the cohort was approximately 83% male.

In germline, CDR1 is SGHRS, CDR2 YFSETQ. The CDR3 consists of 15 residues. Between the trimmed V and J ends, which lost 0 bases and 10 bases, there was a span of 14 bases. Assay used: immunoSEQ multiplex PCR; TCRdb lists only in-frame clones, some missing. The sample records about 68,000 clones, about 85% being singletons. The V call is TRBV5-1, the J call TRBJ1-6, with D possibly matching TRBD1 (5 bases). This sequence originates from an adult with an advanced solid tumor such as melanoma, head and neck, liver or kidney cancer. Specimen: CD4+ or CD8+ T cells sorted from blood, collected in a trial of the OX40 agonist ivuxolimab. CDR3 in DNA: TGCGCCAGCAGCTTGGGGGGACTCATGGGGTCACCCCTCCACTTT. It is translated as CASSLGGLMGSPLHF.